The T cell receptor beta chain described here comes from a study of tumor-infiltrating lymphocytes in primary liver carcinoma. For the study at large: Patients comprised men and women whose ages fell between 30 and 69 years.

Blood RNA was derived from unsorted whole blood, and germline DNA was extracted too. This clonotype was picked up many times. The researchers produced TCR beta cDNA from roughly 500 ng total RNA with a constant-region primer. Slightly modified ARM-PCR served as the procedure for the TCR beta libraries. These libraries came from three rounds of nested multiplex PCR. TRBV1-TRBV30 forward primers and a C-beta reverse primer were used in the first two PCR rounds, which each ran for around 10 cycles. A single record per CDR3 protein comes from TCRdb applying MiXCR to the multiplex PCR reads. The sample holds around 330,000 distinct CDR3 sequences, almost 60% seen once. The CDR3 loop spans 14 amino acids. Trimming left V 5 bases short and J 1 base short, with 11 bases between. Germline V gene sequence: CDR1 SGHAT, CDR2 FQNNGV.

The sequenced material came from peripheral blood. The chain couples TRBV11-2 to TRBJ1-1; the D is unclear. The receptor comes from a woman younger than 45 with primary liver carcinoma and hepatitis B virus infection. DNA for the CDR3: TGTGCCAGCAGCCCCGGGTACTCGAACACTGAAGCTTTCTTT. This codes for CASSPGYSNTEAFF.